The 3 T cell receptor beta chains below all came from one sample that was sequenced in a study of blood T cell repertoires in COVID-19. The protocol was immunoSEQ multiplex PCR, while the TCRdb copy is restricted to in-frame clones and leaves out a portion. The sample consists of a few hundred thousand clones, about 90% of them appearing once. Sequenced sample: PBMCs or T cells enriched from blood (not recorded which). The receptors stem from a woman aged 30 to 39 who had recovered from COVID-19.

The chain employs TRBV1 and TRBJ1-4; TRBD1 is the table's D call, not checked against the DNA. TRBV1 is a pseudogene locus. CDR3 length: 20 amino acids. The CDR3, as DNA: TGCACCAGCAGCCAAGATCTCGAGTCAACAGGATTCTACCAATCTGAAAAACTGTTTTTT. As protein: CTSSQDLESTGFYQSEKLFF.

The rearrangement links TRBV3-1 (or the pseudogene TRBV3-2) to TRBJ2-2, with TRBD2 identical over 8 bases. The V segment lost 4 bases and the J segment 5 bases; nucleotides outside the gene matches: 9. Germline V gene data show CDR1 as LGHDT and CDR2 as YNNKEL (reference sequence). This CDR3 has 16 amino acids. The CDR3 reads CASSPPGLGATGELFF. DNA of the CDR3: TGTGCCAGCAGCCCACCGGGACTAGGGGCGACCGGGGAGCTGTTTTTT.

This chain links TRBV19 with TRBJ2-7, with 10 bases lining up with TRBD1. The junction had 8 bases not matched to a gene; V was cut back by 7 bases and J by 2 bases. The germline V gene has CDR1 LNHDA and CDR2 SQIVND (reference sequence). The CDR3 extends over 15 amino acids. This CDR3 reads CASTKTGGAPYEQYF. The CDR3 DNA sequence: TGTGCCAGTACCAAGACAGGGGGCGCCCCCTACGAGCAGTACTTC. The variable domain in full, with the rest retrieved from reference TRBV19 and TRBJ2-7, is DGGITQSPKYLFRKEGQNVTLSCEQNLNHDAMYWYRQDPGQGLRLIYYSQIVNDFQKGDIAEGYSVSREKKESFPLTVTSAQKNPTAFYLCASTKTGGAPYEQYFGPGTRLTVT.